The sequence of this T cell receptor (beta chain) was determined in a study of T cell repertoires in cytomegalovirus infection. MiXCR was run by TCRdb on the reads, yielding one entry per CDR3 protein. The table lists around 290,000 distinct CDR3 sequences, under 30% of them singletons. CDR3 size: 14 residues. Germline V gene data show CDR1 as LNHDA and CDR2 as SQIVND (reference sequence). Trimming shortened V by 5 bases and J by 2 bases, and 7 bases separated the two germline ends. The source is a human donor in good health (CMV status not recorded). Some clones in this sample may be carry-over from other donors' samples. The gene calls are TRBV19 and TRBJ2-6, with D unclear. Sequencing was carried out using PBMCs. The CDR3 loop reads CASSDLAGANVLTF. DNA for the CDR3: TGTGCCAGTAGTGACCTCGCTGGGGCCAACGTCCTGACTTTC.